The rows below give T cell receptor beta chains drawn from one sample of a study of shared clonotypes between healthy human individuals. The repertoire was sequenced with immunoSEQ multiplex PCR; TCRdb's copy has only in-frame clones and lacks some. The table includes under 750,000 clones, roughly two thirds detected once. The sequencing sample was made of memory CD4+ T cells sorted from blood. Source of these receptors: a woman in her 30s in good health. The CDR3 runs from the conserved cysteine through the conserved F or W. D genes are given only for firm matches. Size is omitted from some rows. Given values are once, few, many or a class for expanded clones.

j_gene,len,v_gene,d_gene,abundance,CDR3nt,CDR3aa
TRBJ2-7,15,TRBV7-2,TRBD1,once,TGTGCCAGCAGCCCATGGGGACAGGGGAGATACGAGCAGTACTTC,CASSPWGQGRYEQYF
TRBJ1-1,15,TRBV11-2,.,.,TGTGCCAGCAGCTTCGGACAACCCGGGAACACTGAAGCTTTCTTT,CASSFGQPGNTEAFF
TRBJ2-7,15,TRBV18,TRBD1,.,TGTGCCAGCTCACCTATATGGGACAGGGGCTACGAGCAGTACTTC,CASSPIWDRGYEQYF
TRBJ1-2,13,TRBV5-1,.,.,TGCGCCAGCAGCTCGGGGCCTAACTATGGCTACACCTTC,CASSSGPNYGYTF
TRBJ2-7,14,TRBV2,TRBD1,.,TGTGCCAGCAGTCTAGACAGGGGGGGGATCGAGCAGTACTTC,CASSLDRGGIEQYF
TRBJ2-5,11,TRBV28,.,.,TGTGCCAGCGCCGGACCGGAGACCCAGTACTTC,CASAGPETQYF
TRBJ1-1,15,TRBV5-8,.,.,TGTGCCAGCAGCTTGGGGCGAGGCCAATCCCCGAGAGCTTTCTTT,CASSLGRGQSPRAFF
TRBJ2-5,15,TRBV28,.,.,TGTGCCAGCAGTGGTCCTTCTTTTGGGGGAGGGACCCAGTACTTC,CASSGPSFGGGTQYF
TRBJ2-7,11,TRBV11-2,.,.,TGTGCCAGGGGCAGCACCTACGAGCAGTACTTC,CARGSTYEQYF
TRBJ1-2,13,TRBV5-4,.,many,TGTGCCAGCAGCAAGGAGGACGGTAATGGCTACACCTTC,CASSKEDGNGYTF